The source of this T cell receptor beta chain is a study of T cell responses to AZD1222 COVID-19 vaccine. A single count supports this clone. As yet, its antigen is unknown. Pooling of second doses given at about 4 or about 12 weeks was done. Whole-study findings and limits: Only five or six individuals given AZD1222 were seropositive at baseline. Donors, mostly white British, included more females; clonal diversity was possibly underestimated. Following two doses of AZD1222, Spike-specific TCR breadth and depth rose.

Germline V gene sequence: CDR1 ENHRY, CDR2 SYGVKD. The CDR3 is made up of 13 amino acids. V was pared by 4 bases and J by 7 bases, with 1 base of the junction left unmatched. Data came from immunoSEQ multiplex PCR; TCRdb stores just in-frame clones and leaves some out. The table has under 80,000 clones, about 85% seen once; the top ten hold around 1.3%. This TCR was sampled from an adult who received the AZD1222 COVID-19 vaccine. The genes are TRBV10-3 and TRBJ1-4; 9 bases are a match to TRBD1. The sample in question was peripheral blood, obtained 28 days after the second AZD1222 dose. The CDR3: CAISGTGAEKLFF. DNA for the CDR3: TGTGCCATCAGTGGGACAGGGGCTGAAAAACTGTTTTTT.